These 15 T cell receptor beta chains came from one sample sequenced in a study of blood T cell repertoires in COVID-19. TCRdb's table, derived via immunoSEQ multiplex PCR, lists solely in-frame clones and lacks some. Here the sample spans more than 300,000 clones, about four fifths being singletons. The sequencing sample was made of peripheral blood. The receptors stem from a woman aged 50 to 60 with acute or convalescent COVID-19.

This chain uses TRBV21-1 with TRBJ1-2; TRBD1 reflects the table's D call only, with no check against the DNA. TRBV21-1 is designated a pseudogene. The length of the CDR3 is 15 residues. For the CDR3, the DNA is TGTGCCAGCAGCACATGCCGGGACAGGGTTTTTGGCTACACCTTC. Protein: CASSTCRDRVFGYTF.

This clone came up a few times. This chain's CDR3 is CASSVRQGQPQHF. DNA of the CDR3: TGTGCCAGCAGCGTACGACAAGGCCAGCCCCAGCATTTT. The chain combines TRBV7-3 with TRBJ1-5; unclear D gene. V was shortened by 5 bases and J by 7 bases, with 12 bases between the two germline ends. The CDR3 totals 13 residues. Germline CDR1 SGHTA, CDR2 FQGTGA.

This clone showed up just once. The chain couples TRBV7-9 to TRBJ1-2; D is uncertain. Trimming left V 2 bases short and J 0 bases short, with 7 bases between. This CDR3 spans 14 amino acids. Germline CDR1 SEHNR, CDR2 FQNEAQ (reference sequence). CDR3: CASSLLSANYGYTF. CDR3 DNA: TGTGCCAGCAGCTTACTTTCAGCTAACTATGGCTACACCTTC.

This clone showed up many times. The rearrangement joins TRBV6-6 to TRBJ1-1; possibly TRBD1 for D (5 bases). Trimming took off 3 bases at V and 6 bases at J, with 17 bases between the two ends. Germline V CDR1 and CDR2: MNHNY, SVGAGI (reference sequence). CDR3 length: 15 amino acids. CDR3 sequence reads: CASSYLRPTAAEAFF. Written as DNA, the CDR3 is TGTGCCAGCAGTTATCTCCGCCCGACAGCTGCTGAAGCTTTCTTT.

The chain is built from TRBV3-1 (or the pseudogene TRBV3-2) and TRBJ2-3, with a possible D match to TRBD1 (5 bases). Germline CDR1 LGHDT, CDR2 YNNKEL (reference sequence). V lost 3 bases to trimming and J lost 6 bases, with 13 bases between them. The CDR3 loop spans 14 amino acids. Here the CDR3 DNA reads TGTGCCAGCAGCCATGGTGGGGCTTGGGATACGCAGTATTTT. This encodes CASSHGGAWDTQYF.

The genes are TRBV18 and TRBJ1-1; D gene ambiguous. The CDR3 has 15 residues. In germline, CDR1 is KGHSH, CDR2 LQKENI. The germline V and J ends were trimmed by 3 bases and 4 bases, with 15 bases remaining between them. The CDR3 DNA is TGTGCCAGCTCACCGGCCCATCCGGGAATCACTGAAGCTTTCTTT. Residues: CASSPAHPGITEAFF.

V is TRBV2 and J is TRBJ2-5; D is unresolved. The germline gives CDR1 SNHLY, CDR2 FYNNEI. There are 11 residues in the CDR3. Between the trimmed V and J ends, which lost 6 bases and 3 bases, there was a span of 5 bases. The CDR3 loop is CASSQKETQYF. The CDR3, as DNA: TGTGCCAGCAGCCAAAAAGAGACCCAGTACTTC.

This sequence joins TRBV7-6 and TRBJ2-7, with D maybe TRBD2 (7 bases). CDR3 size: 15 residues. V was cut by 2 bases and J by 2 bases, with 13 bases left in between. CDR1 is SGHVS, CDR2 FNYEAQ, per germline. Here the CDR3 DNA reads TGTGCCAGCAGCTTAAAATTGGGGGGGCCCTACGAGCAGTACTTC. Translating gives CASSLKLGGPYEQYF. The whole variable domain, filled in from reference TRBV7-6 and TRBJ2-7, reads GAGVSQSPRYKVTKRGQDVALRCDPISGHVSLYWYRQALGQGPEFLTYFNYEAQQDKSGLPNDRFSAERPEGSISTLTIQRTEQRDSAMYRCASSLKLGGPYEQYFGPGTRLTVT.

This clone was counted once. The chain recombines TRBV6-5 with TRBJ2-1, with TRBD2 as a possible D gene (5 bases). V was shortened by 9 bases and J by 5 bases, with 8 bases between the two germline ends. The V gene's germline CDR1 is MNHEY and CDR2 SVGAGI. CDR3 length: 11 residues. CDR3 sequence: CASWRDNEQFF. CDR3 in DNA: TGTGCCAGTTGGCGGGACAATGAGCAGTTCTTC.

V gene TRBV19 combines with J gene TRBJ2-7; no clear D. Germline values: CDR1 LNHDA, CDR2 SQIVND (reference sequence). The ends were cut back, 4 bases at V and 7 bases at J, with 17 bases in the middle. The CDR3 totals 14 residues. The CDR3 sequence is CASSTKVGSGEQYF. DNA of the CDR3: TGTGCCAGTAGTACCAAGGTCGGTTCAGGAGAGCAGTACTTC.

CDR3 residues: CASRATSGGAGELFF. CDR3 bases: TGTGCCAGCAGAGCCACTAGCGGGGGGGCCGGGGAGCTGTTTTTT. The chain uses TRBV9 and TRBJ2-2, with 13 bases matching TRBD2. CDR3 length: 15 residues. Germline CDR1 reads SGDLS; CDR2 reads YYNGEE. Trimming took 5 bases from V and 6 from J; bases not matched to a gene: 4.

This clone was seen ten or more times. This CDR3 is CASSFSPGLSAIYF. In nucleotides, the CDR3 is TGTGCCAGTAGTTTCTCTCCCGGACTTTCAGCCATATATTTT. V is TRBV19 and J is TRBJ1-3; D not certain. The CDR3 runs to 14 residues. V dropped 5 bases and J dropped 11 bases, with 19 bases sitting between them. Germline CDR1 is LNHDA and CDR2 is SQIVND (reference sequence).

The V gene is TRBV2, the J gene TRBJ1-2; TRBD1 agrees at 7 bases. This CDR3 is 13 amino acids long. Per the germline V gene, CDR1 is SNHLY and CDR2 is FYNNEI. Unmatched junction bases numbered 3, after V lost 6 bases and J lost 2 bases. The CDR3 DNA sequence: TGTGCCAGCAGCCGGGACAGCAACTATGGCTACACCTTC. Protein: CASSRDSNYGYTF.

This chain connects TRBV4-2 to TRBJ2-1; 8 nucleotides match TRBD2. Germline V gene data show CDR1 as LGHNA and CDR2 as YNFKEQ. The ends lost 0 bases at V and 4 bases at J; junction bases unmatched: 11. CDR3 length equals 18 residues. Written as DNA, the CDR3 is TGTGCCAGCAGCCAAGATAACCGGGGACTAGTTCTTTACAATGAGCAGTTCTTC. Amino acid sequence: CASSQDNRGLVLYNEQFF.

A note on this clone: One end of the junction varies from germline; a read error may be responsible. The V and J genes are TRBV29-1 and TRBJ1-1, with D perhaps TRBD1 (6 bases). The CDR3 spans 11 residues. Looked up from germline, CDR1 is SQVTM and CDR2 is ANQGSEA. DNA for the CDR3: TGCAGCGTAGAAGAGACAGGAACAGCTTTCTTT. Translating it yields CSVEETGTAFF.